The present TCR beta chain was sequenced within a study of T cell responses to AZD1222 COVID-19 vaccine. Study results and caveats: With dominance at 160-218 and 743-854, vaccine-associated CD4 TCRs spanned spike.

V lost 6 bases and J lost 7; bases outside the gene matches: 8. Per germline, CDR1 ENHRY and CDR2 SYGVKD. The CDR3 extends over 14 amino acids. For this clone: Its target is unknown.

Sequenced by immunoSEQ multiplex PCR; TCRdb stores in-frame clones only, minus some. The table records around 72,000 clones, around 87% of them present only once. The receptor was derived from an adult in good health. Sample: peripheral blood, taken on day 0 of AZD1222 vaccination. J is TRBJ2-7 and V is TRBV10-3; TRBD1 aligns across 11 bases. The CDR3 region is CAIRRGQGAGEQYF. The DNA for the CDR3 is TGTGCCATCAGACGTGGACAGGGGGCAGGTGAGCAGTACTTC.